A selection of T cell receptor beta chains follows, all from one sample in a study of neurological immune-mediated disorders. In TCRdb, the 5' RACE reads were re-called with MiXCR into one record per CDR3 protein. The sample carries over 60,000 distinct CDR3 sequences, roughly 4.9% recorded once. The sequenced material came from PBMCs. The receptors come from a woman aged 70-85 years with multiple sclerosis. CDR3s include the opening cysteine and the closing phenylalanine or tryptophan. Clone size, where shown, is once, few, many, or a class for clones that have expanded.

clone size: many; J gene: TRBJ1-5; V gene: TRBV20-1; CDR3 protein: CSASGGSFSNQPQHF
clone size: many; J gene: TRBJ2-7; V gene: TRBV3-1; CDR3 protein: CASSQDGVSGIYEQYF
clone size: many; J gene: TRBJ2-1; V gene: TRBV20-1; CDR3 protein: CSAREGSPPHEQFF
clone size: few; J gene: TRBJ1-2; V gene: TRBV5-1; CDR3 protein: CASSPGGTEYGYTF
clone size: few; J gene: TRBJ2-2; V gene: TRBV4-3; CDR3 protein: CASSSKGLNTGELFF
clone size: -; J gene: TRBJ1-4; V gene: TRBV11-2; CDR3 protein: CASSRRQSRAEKLFF
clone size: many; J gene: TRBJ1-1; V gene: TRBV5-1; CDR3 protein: CASSQVLRGRTEAFF
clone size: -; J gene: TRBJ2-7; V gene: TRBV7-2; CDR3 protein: CASSLGPDRGPYEQYF
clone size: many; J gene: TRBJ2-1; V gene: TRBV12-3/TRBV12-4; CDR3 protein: CASSPPGGRSTTEQFF
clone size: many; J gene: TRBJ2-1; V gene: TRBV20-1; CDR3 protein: CSAVTGGGYNEQFF
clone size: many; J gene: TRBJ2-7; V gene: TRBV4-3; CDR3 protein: CASSQDIGGSSYEQYF
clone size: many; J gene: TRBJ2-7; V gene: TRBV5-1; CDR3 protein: CASNTGTSGKEQYF
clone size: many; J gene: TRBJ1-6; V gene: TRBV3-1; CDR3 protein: CASSRRQNSPLHF
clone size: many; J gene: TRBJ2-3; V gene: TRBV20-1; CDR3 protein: CSASGKDTQYF
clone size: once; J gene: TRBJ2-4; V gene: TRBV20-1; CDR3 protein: CSASGTSGRWDKNIQYF
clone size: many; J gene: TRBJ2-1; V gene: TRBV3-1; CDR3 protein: CASSQSRDADNEQFF
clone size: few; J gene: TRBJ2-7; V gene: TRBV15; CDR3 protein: CATSRKGEPSYEQYF
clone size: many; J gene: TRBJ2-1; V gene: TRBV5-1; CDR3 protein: CASSQTGQSSYNEQFF
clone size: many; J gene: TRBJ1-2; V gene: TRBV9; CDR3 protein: CASSVARDTRAGYGYTF
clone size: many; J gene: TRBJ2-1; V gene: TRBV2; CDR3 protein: CASSGLAPLGGNEQFF
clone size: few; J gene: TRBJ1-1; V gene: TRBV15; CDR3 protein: CATSRDITTGVRAFF
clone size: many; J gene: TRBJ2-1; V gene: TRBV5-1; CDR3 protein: CASSLVPGDHNEQFF
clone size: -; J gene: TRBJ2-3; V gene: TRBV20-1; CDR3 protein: CSARVGEALDTQYF
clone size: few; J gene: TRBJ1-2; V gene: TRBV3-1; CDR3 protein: CASSRTGGVNGYTF
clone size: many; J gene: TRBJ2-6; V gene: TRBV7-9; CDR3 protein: CASSFDRLNVLTF
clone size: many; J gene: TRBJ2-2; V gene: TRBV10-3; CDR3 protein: CAISESLAGGTGELFF
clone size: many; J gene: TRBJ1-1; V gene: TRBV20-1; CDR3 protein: CSASKGTANTEAFF
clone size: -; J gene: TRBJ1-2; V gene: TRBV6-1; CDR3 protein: CASRPGTGGDYGYTF
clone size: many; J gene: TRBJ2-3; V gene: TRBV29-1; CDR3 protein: CSVGGVDSTDTQYF
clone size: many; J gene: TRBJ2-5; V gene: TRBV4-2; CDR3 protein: CASSQEGTSGRETQYF
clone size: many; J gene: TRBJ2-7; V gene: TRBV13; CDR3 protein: CASSAGPGKEQYF
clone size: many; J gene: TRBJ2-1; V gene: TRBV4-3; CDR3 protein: CASSLVGPLSSYNEQFF
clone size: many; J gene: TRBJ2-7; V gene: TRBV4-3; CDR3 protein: CASSQAPPVASASYEQYF
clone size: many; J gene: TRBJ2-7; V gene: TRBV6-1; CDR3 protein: CASSEGGKYEQYF
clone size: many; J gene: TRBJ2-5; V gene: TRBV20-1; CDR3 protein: CSARQGASETQYF
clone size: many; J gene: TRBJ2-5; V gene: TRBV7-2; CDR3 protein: CASSLAHQETQYF
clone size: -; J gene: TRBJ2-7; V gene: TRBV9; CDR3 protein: CASSLTPTGDEQYF
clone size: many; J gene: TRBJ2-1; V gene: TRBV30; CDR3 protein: CAWALASSYNEQFF
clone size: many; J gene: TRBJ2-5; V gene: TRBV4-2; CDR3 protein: CASSQDLREETQYF
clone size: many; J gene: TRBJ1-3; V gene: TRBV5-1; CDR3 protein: CASSLESGSGNTIYF
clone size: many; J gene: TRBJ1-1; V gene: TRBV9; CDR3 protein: CASTPWVDTDTEAFF
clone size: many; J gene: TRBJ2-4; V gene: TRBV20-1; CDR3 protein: CSARDRTSKNIQYF
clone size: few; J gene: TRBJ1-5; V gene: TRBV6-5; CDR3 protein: CASSHGTGNQPQHF
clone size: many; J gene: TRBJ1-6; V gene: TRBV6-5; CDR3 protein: CASARDESSYNSPLHF
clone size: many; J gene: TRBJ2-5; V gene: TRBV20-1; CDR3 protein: CSARDPSGAQETQYF
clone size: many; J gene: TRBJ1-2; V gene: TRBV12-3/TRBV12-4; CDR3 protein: CASSLGYGYTF
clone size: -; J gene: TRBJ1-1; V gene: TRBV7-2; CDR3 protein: CASSPKPGTTEAFF
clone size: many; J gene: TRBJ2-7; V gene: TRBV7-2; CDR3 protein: CASSSSGRAYEQYF
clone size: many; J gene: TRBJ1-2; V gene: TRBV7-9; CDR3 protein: CASSLEGSAGPNYGYTF
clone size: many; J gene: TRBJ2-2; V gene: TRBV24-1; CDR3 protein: CATSSQAEVGGELFF
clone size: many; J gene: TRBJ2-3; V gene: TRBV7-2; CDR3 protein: CASRTPGPTAGAQYF
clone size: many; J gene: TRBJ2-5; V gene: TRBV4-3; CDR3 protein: CASSQVLNHIGETQYF
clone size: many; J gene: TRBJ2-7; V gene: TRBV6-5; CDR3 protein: CASSLAGGPSLRGEQYF